What follows are 32 T cell receptor beta chains derived from one specimen sequenced in a study of Ad26.COV2.S vaccination and SARS-CoV-2 variants. Clones were sequenced by immunoSEQ multiplex PCR, and TCRdb holds only the in-frame ones, with some missing. The sample shows fewer than 500,000 clones, 90% of them seen only once. Treatment of the sample: around 19 received Ad26.COV2.S at low or high dose, single or two shots; roughly 5 received placebo; per-sample allocation not given. Day 63 following the first vaccine or placebo injection was when the samples were taken. The sequencing here drew on peripheral blood, taken in a trial of Ad26.COV2.S vaccine versus placebo. The source is a person aged 18 to 65 who received the Ad26.COV2.S COVID-19 vaccine or a placebo.

J is TRBJ2-2 and V is TRBV5-6; maybe TRBD1 (5 bases). Germline assignment: CDR1 SGHDT and CDR2 YYEEEE. V lost 4 bases and J lost 4, with 17 bases in between. The CDR3 is 16 residues long. CDR3: CASSDPGISSTGELFF. The DNA for the CDR3 is TGTGCCAGCAGCGATCCAGGGATTTCTAGCACCGGGGAGCTGTTTTTT.

V gene TRBV4-3 combines with J gene TRBJ2-3; no definite D call. Germline CDR1 and CDR2: LGHNA and YSLEER. V gave up 0 bases and J gave up 2 bases, with 12 bases separating them. This CDR3 has 16 amino acids. CDR3 DNA sequence: TGCGCCAGCAGCCAAGATCGGGCGGCTACCACAGATACGCAGTATTTT. Its protein is CASSQDRAATTDTQYF.

The J gene is TRBJ2-2, the V gene TRBV7-6, with 9 bases identical to TRBD2. The J segment lost 4 bases and the V segment lost 6 bases, leaving 15 bases of the junction unmatched. The CDR3 has 18 residues. CDR1 is SGHVS and CDR2 is FNYEAQ in the germline V gene. The CDR3 loop reads CASSSTLLAGAGTGELFF. The CDR3 nucleotides read TGTGCCAGCAGTTCTACTCTATTAGCGGGAGCAGGCACCGGGGAGCTGTTTTTT.

This chain uses TRBV18 with TRBJ2-7; TRBD2 agrees at 8 bases. The CDR3 is 14 amino acids. The germline CDR1 and CDR2 sequences are KGHSH and LQKENI. The V segment lost 6 bases and the J segment 3 bases; nucleotides outside the gene matches: 7. CDR3: CASSAGGAYYEQYF. The CDR3 DNA is TGTGCCAGCTCTGCGGGAGGTGCTTACTACGAGCAGTACTTC.

V gene TRBV5-8 combines with J gene TRBJ1-4; no clear D gene. There are 14 residues in the CDR3. Trimming shortened V by 4 bases and J by 4 bases, and 11 bases separated the two germline ends. Germline CDR1 SGHTS, CDR2 YDEGEE. CDR3 protein: CASSHGRVNEKLFF. In nucleotides, the CDR3 is TGTGCCAGCAGCCATGGACGGGTTAATGAAAAACTGTTTTTT.

The chain couples TRBV4-3 to TRBJ2-1; D tentatively reads TRBD1 or TRBD2 (5 bases each). CDR1 is LGHNA and CDR2 is YSLEER in the germline V gene. The CDR3 spans 13 residues. With 0 bases removed from V and 14 bases from J, the gap between germline ends came to 14 bases. The CDR3 spells CASSQEVWGSKFF. The CDR3 DNA sequence: TGCGCCAGCAGCCAAGAAGTGTGGGGGTCTAAGTTCTTC.

The chain employs TRBV5-6 and TRBJ1-4, with D possibly TRBD1 on 5 matching bases. Between the trimmed V and J ends, which lost 3 bases and 5 bases, there was a span of 8 bases. The CDR3 is 13 residues long. In germline, CDR1 is SGHDT, CDR2 YYEEEE. The CDR3: CASSYGANEKLFF. The DNA for the CDR3 is TGTGCCAGCAGCTACGGGGCGAATGAAAAACTGTTTTTT.

This clone was seen a single time. This chain uses TRBV6-2 or TRBV6-3 with TRBJ1-5; D is undetermined. The V end was cut by 6 bases, the J end by 3 bases, with 9 bases between. CDR3 length: 13 residues. Germline V gene data show CDR1 as MNHEY and CDR2 as SVGEGT. CDR3 sequence: CASSRESNQPQHF. CDR3 bases: TGTGCCAGCAGCCGAGAGTCCAATCAGCCCCAGCATTTT.

The chain joins TRBV4-1 to TRBJ2-7; unclear D gene. With 4 bases removed from V and 2 bases from J, the gap between germline ends came to 12 bases. This CDR3 contains 14 residues. Germline V gene data show CDR1 as MGHRA and CDR2 as YSYEKL. CDR3: CASSPGPLTYEQYF. The CDR3, as DNA: TGCGCCAGCAGCCCAGGACCTCTGACCTACGAGCAGTACTTC.

The V and J genes are TRBV7-8 and TRBJ2-7; possible D gene TRBD1, 5 bases. The CDR3 covers 16 residues. Germline CDR1 is SGHVS and CDR2 is FQNEAQ. The V gene lost 3 bases and the J gene lost 2 bases, with 17 bases spanning the gap. The CDR3 region is CASSLDPLKGTYEQYF. CDR3 in DNA: TGTGCCAGCAGCTTGGACCCTCTGAAGGGGACCTACGAGCAGTACTTC.

V and J are TRBV19 and TRBJ2-5; TRBD2 agrees at 7 bases. The CDR3 length is 16 residues. J was trimmed by 3 bases and V by 3 bases; bases with no gene match: 10. Germline assignment: CDR1 LNHDA and CDR2 SQIVND (reference sequence). The CDR3 region is CASSIQVGGPEETQYF. CDR3 DNA sequence: TGTGCCAGTAGTATTCAGGTGGGAGGGCCCGAAGAGACCCAGTACTTC.

The V call is TRBV6-2 or TRBV6-3, the J call TRBJ2-1; 10 bases map to TRBD2. Germline V gene sequence: CDR1 MNHEY, CDR2 SVGEGT. This CDR3 comprises 16 residues. The V gene end was trimmed by 7 bases and the J gene end by 9 bases; junction bases not matched to a gene: 15. CDR3 coding DNA: TGTGCCAGCACCCCAAACCTAGCGGGAGCTCGTGCTGAGCAGTTCTTC. Amino acid sequence: CASTPNLAGARAEQFF.

The chain links TRBV5-4 to TRBJ2-2; D ambiguous. With 2 bases removed from V and 0 bases from J, the gap between germline ends came to 5 bases. Germline CDR1 SGHNT, CDR2 YYREEE (reference sequence). This CDR3 is built from 14 residues. CDR3 sequence: CASSFDPNTGELFF. The CDR3 bases are TGTGCCAGCAGCTTTGACCCGAACACCGGGGAGCTGTTTTTT.

This rearrangement joins TRBV7-6 to TRBJ2-3; maybe TRBD2 (5 bases). The CDR3 sequence is 15 residues long. Trimming stripped 0 bases from V and 3 bases from J, with 10 bases between. Germline CDR1 and CDR2: SGHVS and FNYEAQ. CDR3 nucleotides: TGTGCCAGCAGCTTAGCCGGAGGAATTACAGATACGCAGTATTTT. Amino acids: CASSLAGGITDTQYF.

The rearrangement joins TRBV28 to TRBJ1-5; D unresolved. Germline V gives CDR1 MDHEN, CDR2 SYDVKM. The CDR3 consists of 15 residues. Trimming left V 6 bases short and J 5 bases short, with 17 bases between. The CDR3 coding sequence is TGTGCCAGCAGCTTCTTAGGGTTTGGATATCAGCCCCAGCATTTT. It encodes CASSFLGFGYQPQHF. The full variable domain, completed using reference TRBV28 and TRBJ1-5, is DVKVTQSSRYLVKRTGEKVFLECVQDMDHENMFWYRQDPGLGLRLIYFSYDVKMKEKGDIPEGYSVSREKKERFSLILESASTNQTSMYLCASSFLGFGYQPQHFGDGTRLSIL.

The chain combines TRBV28 with TRBJ1-1; maybe TRBD1 (5 bases). Germline lookup yields CDR1 MDHEN and CDR2 SYDVKM. The CDR3 is 16 amino acids. V lost 6 bases and J lost 3, with 20 bases in between. CDR3 loop: CASRYTKGMGDTEAFF. CDR3 in DNA: TGTGCCAGCAGGTATACAAAAGGGATGGGGGACACTGAAGCTTTCTTT.

This clone has a single count. The V and J genes are TRBV6-2 or TRBV6-3 and TRBJ2-1; 13 bases match TRBD2. V lost 5 bases and J lost 14; bases outside the gene matches: 9. This CDR3 spans 14 amino acids. Germline-derived CDR1 and CDR2 are MNHEY and SVGEGT. The CDR3 DNA is TGTGCCAGCAGTATCGGACTAGCGGGAGTCCGAAAGTTCTTC. This sequence encodes CASSIGLAGVRKFF.

This CDR3 reads CASSGTFTDTQYF. In DNA, the CDR3 is TGCGCCAGCAGCGGGACATTCACAGATACGCAGTATTTT. The chain recombines TRBV10-1 with TRBJ2-3, with TRBD1 as a possible D gene (6 bases). Trimming removed 6 bases from V and 2 bases from J, with 9 bases in between. Germline loops: CDR1 WNHNN, CDR2 SYGVQD (reference sequence). This CDR3 spans 13 amino acids.

This chain links TRBV7-9 with TRBJ2-3; D might be TRBD2 (7 bases). This CDR3 contains 16 residues. In germline, CDR1 is SEHNR, CDR2 FQNEAQ (reference sequence). The ends were cut back, 5 bases at V and 5 bases at J, with 20 bases in the middle. The CDR3 DNA reads TGTGCCAGCAGCCCTCAGGGGCGGGAGATCGTAGATACGCAGTATTTT. Translation: CASSPQGREIVDTQYF. The full variable domain, in which reference TRBV7-9 and TRBJ2-3 provide the parts outside the CDR3, is DTGVSQNPRHKITKRGQNVTFRCDPISEHNRLYWYRQTLGQGPEFLTYFQNEAQLEKSRLLSDRFSAERPKGSFSTLEIQRTEQGDSAMYLCASSPQGREIVDTQYFGPGTRLTVL.

The chain combines TRBV28 with TRBJ1-4; D unclear. The CDR3 is made up of 16 amino acids. V shed 2 bases and J shed 0 bases, with 10 bases lying between them. Germline CDR1 is MDHEN and CDR2 is SYDVKM. The CDR3 reads CASSLASIATNEKLFF. The CDR3 DNA reads TGTGCCAGCAGTTTAGCGAGCATCGCAACTAATGAAAAACTGTTTTTT. Using reference TRBV28 and TRBJ1-4 for the parts outside the CDR3, the full variable domain is DVKVTQSSRYLVKRTGEKVFLECVQDMDHENMFWYRQDPGLGLRLIYFSYDVKMKEKGDIPEGYSVSREKKERFSLILESASTNQTSMYLCASSLASIATNEKLFFGSGTQLSVL.

The chain carries TRBV28 and TRBJ1-5; no clear D gene. Trimming removed 5 bases at V and 1 base at J, with 9 bases between. Germline values: CDR1 MDHEN, CDR2 SYDVKM. There are 14 residues in the CDR3. The CDR3 DNA is TGTGCCAGCAGTCCTGATCCGAGCAATCAGCCCCAGCATTTT. Protein: CASSPDPSNQPQHF. The variable domain in full, with the rest retrieved from reference TRBV28 and TRBJ1-5, is DVKVTQSSRYLVKRTGEKVFLECVQDMDHENMFWYRQDPGLGLRLIYFSYDVKMKEKGDIPEGYSVSREKKERFSLILESASTNQTSMYLCASSPDPSNQPQHFGDGTRLSIL.

The chain is built from TRBV12-3 or TRBV12-4 and TRBJ2-7; D gene uncertain. V was pared by 3 bases and J by 6 bases, with 12 bases between. The CDR3 is made up of 13 amino acids. CDR3 protein: CASSLTSIGEQYF. CDR3 nucleotide sequence: TGTGCCAGCAGTTTGACATCCATCGGCGAGCAGTACTTC.

The V and J genes are TRBV19 and TRBJ1-4, with 12 bases that match TRBD1. Germline CDR1 LNHDA, CDR2 SQIVND (reference sequence). Trimming cost V 8 bases and J 6 bases; bases outside gene matches: 7. The CDR3 is made up of 15 amino acids. The CDR3 reads CASVPGQGADEKLFF. The DNA of the CDR3 is TGTGCCAGTGTCCCGGGACAGGGGGCAGATGAAAAACTGTTTTTT.

This chain links TRBV6-5 with TRBJ2-7; perhaps D is TRBD1 or TRBD2 (5 bases each). Germline V lookup: CDR1 MNHEY, CDR2 SVGAGI. The CDR3 consists of 16 residues. Trimming pared 0 bases from V and 2 bases from J, leaving 14 bases between. The CDR3 is CASSYSVGAGAYEQYF. CDR3 nucleotides: TGTGCCAGCAGTTACTCGGTCGGGGCAGGAGCCTACGAGCAGTACTTC.

The chain links TRBV7-3 to TRBJ2-7, with D perhaps TRBD2 (7 bases). V gave up 4 bases and J gave up 7 bases, with 17 bases separating them. The germline CDR1 and CDR2 sequences are SGHTA and FQGTGA. This CDR3 comprises 14 residues. This CDR3 reads CASSSLGGQGEQYF. CDR3 coding DNA: TGTGCCAGCAGCTCCCTGGGGGGGCAAGGGGAGCAGTACTTC.

This clone has only one observation. The chain carries TRBV6-6 and TRBJ1-4; possibly TRBD1 for D (5 bases). Germline V gene data show CDR1 as MNHNY and CDR2 as SVGAGI (reference sequence). This CDR3 contains 15 residues. V shed 2 bases and J shed 3 bases, with 10 bases lying between them. The CDR3 nucleotides are TGTGCCAGCAGTTACGGGGGGAATGCTAATGAAAAACTGTTTTTT. Translating gives CASSYGGNANEKLFF.

This clone has more than one count but fewer than ten. This rearrangement joins TRBV6-5 to TRBJ1-2; the D is unclear. CDR1 and CDR2 from the germline V gene are MNHEY and SVGAGI. This CDR3 has 14 amino acids. Trimming shortened V by 3 bases and J by 0 bases, and 8 bases separated the two germline ends. CDR3 coding DNA: TGTGCCAGCAGTTATAGGAAATCTAACTATGGCTACACCTTC. Encoded protein: CASSYRKSNYGYTF.

The rearrangement links TRBV11-2 to TRBJ2-2, with D hard to call. The V and J ends lost 1 base and 8 bases respectively, with 2 bases between them. There are 11 residues in the CDR3. The germline gives CDR1 SGHAT, CDR2 FQNNGV. CDR3: CASSLAGELFF. CDR3 nucleotides: TGTGCCAGCAGCTTAGCGGGGGAGCTGTTTTTT.

V and J are TRBV28 and TRBJ2-6, with D tentatively TRBD2 (7 bases). Trimming pared 2 bases from V and 3 bases from J, leaving 11 bases between. Germline V gene sequence: CDR1 MDHEN, CDR2 SYDVKM. This CDR3 has 16 amino acids. This chain's CDR3 is CASSLHGGRGANVLTF. CDR3 DNA sequence: TGTGCCAGCAGTTTACACGGGGGGCGTGGGGCCAACGTCCTGACTTTC. The variable domain in full, with the rest retrieved from reference TRBV28 and TRBJ2-6, is DVKVTQSSRYLVKRTGEKVFLECVQDMDHENMFWYRQDPGLGLRLIYFSYDVKMKEKGDIPEGYSVSREKKERFSLILESASTNQTSMYLCASSLHGGRGANVLTFGAGSRLTVL.

The chain employs TRBV6-2 or TRBV6-3 and TRBJ2-1; D remains ambiguous. This CDR3 region has 16 residues. V shed 1 base and J shed 2 bases, with 12 bases lying between them. Germline-derived CDR1 and CDR2 are MNHEY and SVGEGT. The chain's CDR3 is CASSYYGIKTYNEQFF. CDR3 nucleotides: TGTGCCAGCAGTTACTACGGCATCAAAACCTACAATGAGCAGTTCTTC.

The V call is TRBV5-4, the J call TRBJ2-7, with D possibly TRBD2 on 7 matching bases. The CDR3 spans 15 residues. V lost 0 bases and J lost 5, with 15 bases in between. Germline V gene data show CDR1 as SGHNT and CDR2 as YYREEE (reference sequence). The CDR3 protein is CASSLAPGGHHEQYF. CDR3 in DNA: TGTGCCAGCAGCTTGGCCCCCGGGGGGCACCACGAGCAGTACTTC.

This chain connects TRBV6-5 to TRBJ1-1, with D unresolved. V was pared by 2 bases and J by 0 bases, with 7 bases between. This CDR3 region has 14 residues. CDR1 is MNHEY, CDR2 SVGAGI, per germline. The CDR3 bases are TGTGCCAGCAGTTACGGAGCTATGAACACTGAAGCTTTCTTT. Amino acid sequence: CASSYGAMNTEAFF.